Listed below are T cell receptor beta chains from one sample, sequenced in a study of beta chain features in type 1 diabetes. Repertoires were generated with immunoSEQ multiplex PCR, while TCRdb's copy carries only in-frame clones and drops some. The sample records 150,000 to 200,000 clones, almost 65% being singletons. Sample: naive CD4+ T cells from blood. The receptor source for this set is a man aged 30-40 years with type 1 diabetes. The CDR3 runs from the conserved cysteine through the conserved F or W. Fields, in order: J gene, V gene, CDR3 protein.

J: TRBJ2-3; V: TRBV14; CDR3: CASSPGMEDTQYF
J: TRBJ2-3; V: TRBV7-9; CDR3: CASSWGTGRTDTQYF
J: TRBJ1-3; V: TRBV9; CDR3: CASSVGDGPGNTIYF
J: TRBJ1-6; V: TRBV19; CDR3: CATSRGMDSPLHF
J: TRBJ2-7; V: TRBV29-1; CDR3: CSVIGRNSYEQYF
J: TRBJ2-5; V: TRBV5-1; CDR3: CASSLGLAGVKETQYF
J: TRBJ2-1; V: TRBV28; CDR3: CASKRGVPEGNEQFF
J: TRBJ1-5; V: TRBV7-9; CDR3: CASSNGDQPQHF
J: TRBJ2-5; V: TRBV29-1; CDR3: CSVQGRGLEEQYF
J: TRBJ2-1; V: TRBV7-2; CDR3: CASSTGLAGDHEQFF
J: TRBJ1-2; V: TRBV29-1; CDR3: CSLRRGLMSASMAETF
J: TRBJ1-2; V: TRBV29-1; CDR3: CSVVLGDSYGYTF
J: TRBJ1-2; V: TRBV27; CDR3: CASRGTGEGYGYTF
J: TRBJ2-5; V: TRBV18; CDR3: CASSPLIQGTQETQYF
J: TRBJ2-4; V: TRBV6-1; CDR3: CASSEDSKPYIQYF
J: TRBJ1-2; V: TRBV29-1; CDR3: CSVEGLARDGYTF
J: TRBJ2-5; V: TRBV10-3; CDR3: CAISSQETQYF
J: TRBJ2-1; V: TRBV5-1; CDR3: CASSLAGGSSYNEQFF
J: TRBJ2-7; V: TRBV10-2; CDR3: CASSDSARQGQWYEQYF
J: TRBJ2-1; V: TRBV7-7; CDR3: CASSSGLPNEQFF
J: TRBJ2-1; V: TRBV4-3; CDR3: CASSQDMAQSGSEQFF
J: TRBJ1-2; V: TRBV10-3; CDR3: CAISDLGIGYTF
J: TRBJ1-3; V: TRBV30; CDR3: CAWNSALGNTIYF
J: TRBJ2-5; V: TRBV9; CDR3: CASSVNDGVQETQYF
J: TRBJ2-3; V: TRBV20-1; CDR3: CSAMSGDTQYF
J: TRBJ2-7; V: TRBV11-2; CDR3: CASSPTGRPYEQYF
J: TRBJ1-5; V: TRBV30; CDR3: CAWSISELSNQPQHF
J: TRBJ2-3; V: TRBV25-1; CDR3: CASSEQEWNTQYF
J: TRBJ1-4; V: TRBV7-9; CDR3: CASSGPGTAGEKLFF
J: TRBJ2-4; V: TRBV11-2; CDR3: CASSPLQEAKNIQYF
J: TRBJ1-2; V: TRBV30; CDR3: CAWSLDRTGSNGYTF
J: TRBJ2-5; V: TRBV9; CDR3: CASGPSYQETQYF
J: TRBJ2-4; V: TRBV6-1; CDR3: CASAGVVAKNIQYF
J: TRBJ2-7; V: TRBV29-1; CDR3: CSVDRLAGGTEQYF
J: TRBJ2-4; V: TRBV28; CDR3: CASSPPDRSAKNIQYF
J: TRBJ2-3; V: TRBV29-1; CDR3: CSVEPWTGKADTQYF
J: TRBJ1-2; V: TRBV29-1; CDR3: CSVEDRSGELYGYTF
J: TRBJ2-1; V: TRBV2; CDR3: CASRILGQSEQFF
J: TRBJ2-3; V: TRBV15; CDR3: CATSRDRVTGTGGDTQYF
J: TRBJ2-7; V: TRBV27; CDR3: CASSSLDRFYEQYF
J: TRBJ2-7; V: TRBV25-1; CDR3: CASSEYSAGSYEQYF
J: TRBJ2-1; V: TRBV7-8; CDR3: CASSLRRASTSGVNNEQFF
J: TRBJ1-1; V: TRBV7-9; CDR3: CASSLDSTEAFF
J: TRBJ2-3; V: TRBV10-3; CDR3: CAISERGQTDTQYF
J: TRBJ1-1; V: TRBV20-1; CDR3: CSAKLVAEAFF
J: TRBJ2-3; V: TRBV7-2; CDR3: CASSPGLAGVADTQYF
J: TRBJ2-5; V: TRBV25-1; CDR3: CASSEYLGAQTQYF
J: TRBJ2-5; V: TRBV7-2; CDR3: CASSLGTVQETQYF
J: TRBJ2-3; V: TRBV28; CDR3: CASLDTSTDTQYF
J: TRBJ2-1; V: TRBV6-5; CDR3: CASSNSGTGNNEQFF
J: TRBJ2-7; V: TRBV7-9; CDR3: CASSLRDKSYEQYF
J: TRBJ2-5; V: TRBV4-1; CDR3: CASSLSSLETQYF
J: TRBJ2-1; V: TRBV5-8; CDR3: CASSLVRRGYNEQFF
J: TRBJ1-1; V: TRBV29-1; CDR3: CSAAGGIKTEAFF